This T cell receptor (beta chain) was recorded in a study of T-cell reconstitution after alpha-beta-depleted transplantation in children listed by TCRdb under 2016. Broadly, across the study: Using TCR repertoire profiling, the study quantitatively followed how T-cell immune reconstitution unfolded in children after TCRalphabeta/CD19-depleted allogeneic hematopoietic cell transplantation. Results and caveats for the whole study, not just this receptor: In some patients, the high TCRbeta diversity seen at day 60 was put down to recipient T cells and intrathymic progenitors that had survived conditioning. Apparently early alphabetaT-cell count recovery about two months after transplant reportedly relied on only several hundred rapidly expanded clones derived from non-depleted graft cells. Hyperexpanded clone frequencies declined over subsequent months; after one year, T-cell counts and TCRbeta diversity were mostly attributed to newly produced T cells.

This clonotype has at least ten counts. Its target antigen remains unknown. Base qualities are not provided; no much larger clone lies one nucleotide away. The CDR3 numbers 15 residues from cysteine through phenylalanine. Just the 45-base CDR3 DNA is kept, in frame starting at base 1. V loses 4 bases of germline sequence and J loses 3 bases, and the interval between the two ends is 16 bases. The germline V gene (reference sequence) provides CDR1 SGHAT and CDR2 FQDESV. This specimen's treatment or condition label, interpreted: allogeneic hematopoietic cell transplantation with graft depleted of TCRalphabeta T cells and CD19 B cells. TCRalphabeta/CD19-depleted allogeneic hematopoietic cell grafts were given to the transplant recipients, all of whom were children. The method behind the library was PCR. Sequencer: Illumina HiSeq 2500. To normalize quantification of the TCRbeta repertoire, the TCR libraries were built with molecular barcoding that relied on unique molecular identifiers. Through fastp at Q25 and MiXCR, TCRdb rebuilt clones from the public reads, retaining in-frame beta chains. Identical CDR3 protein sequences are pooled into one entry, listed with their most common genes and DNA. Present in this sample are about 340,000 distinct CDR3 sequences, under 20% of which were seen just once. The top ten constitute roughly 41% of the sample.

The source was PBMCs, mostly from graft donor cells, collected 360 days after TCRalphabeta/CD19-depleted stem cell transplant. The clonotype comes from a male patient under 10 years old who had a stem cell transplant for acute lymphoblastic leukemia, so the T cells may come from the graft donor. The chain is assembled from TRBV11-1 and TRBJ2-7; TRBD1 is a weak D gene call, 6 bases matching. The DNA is TGTGCCAGCAGCTCAGGGGCGGTACTGAGCTACGAGCAGTACTTC. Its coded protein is CASSSGAVLSYEQYF.